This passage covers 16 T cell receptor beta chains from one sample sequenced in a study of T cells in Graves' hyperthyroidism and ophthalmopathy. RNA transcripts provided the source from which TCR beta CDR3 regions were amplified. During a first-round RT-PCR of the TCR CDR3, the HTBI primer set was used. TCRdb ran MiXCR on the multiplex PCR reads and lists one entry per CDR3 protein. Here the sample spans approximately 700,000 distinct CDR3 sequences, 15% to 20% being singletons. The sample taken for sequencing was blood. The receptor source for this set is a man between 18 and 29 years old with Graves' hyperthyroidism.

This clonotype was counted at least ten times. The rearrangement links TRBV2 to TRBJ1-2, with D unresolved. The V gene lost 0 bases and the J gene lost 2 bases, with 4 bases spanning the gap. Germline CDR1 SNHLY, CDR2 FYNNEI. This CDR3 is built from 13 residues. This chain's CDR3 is CASSEAGNYGYTF. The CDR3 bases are TGTGCCAGCAGTGAAGCGGGGAACTATGGCTACACCTTC. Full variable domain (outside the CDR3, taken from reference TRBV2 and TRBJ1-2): EPEVTQTPSHQVTQMGQEVILRCVPISNHLYFYWYRQILGQKVEFLVSFYNNEISEKSEIFDDQFSVERPDGSNFTLKIRSTKLEDSAMYFCASSEAGNYGYTFGSGTRLTVV.

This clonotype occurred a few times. CDR3 sequence reads: CASWGRGQAEETQYF. The CDR3 nucleotides are TGTGCCAGCTGGGGGAGAGGACAGGCGGAAGAGACCCAGTACTTC. The V call is TRBV6-2 or TRBV6-3, the J call TRBJ2-5, with 7 bases matching TRBD1. The CDR3 contains 15 residues. Germline V CDR1 and CDR2: MNHEY, SVGEGT. The ends lost 8 bases at V and 3 bases at J; junction bases unmatched: 12.

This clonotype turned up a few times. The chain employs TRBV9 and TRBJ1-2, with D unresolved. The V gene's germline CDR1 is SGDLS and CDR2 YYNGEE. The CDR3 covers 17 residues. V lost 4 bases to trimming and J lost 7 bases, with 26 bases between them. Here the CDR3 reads CASSPSFVAFELLGYTF. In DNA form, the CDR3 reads TGTGCCAGCAGCCCTTCCTTTGTGGCCTTCGAGCTGCTTGGCTACACCTTC.

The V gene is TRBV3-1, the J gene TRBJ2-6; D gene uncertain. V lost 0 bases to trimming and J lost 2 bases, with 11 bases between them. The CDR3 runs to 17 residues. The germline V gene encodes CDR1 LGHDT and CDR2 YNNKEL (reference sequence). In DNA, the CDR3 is TGTGCCAGCAGCCAAGAGATTCCAGGAGCTGGGGCCAACGTCCTGACTTTC. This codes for CASSQEIPGAGANVLTF.

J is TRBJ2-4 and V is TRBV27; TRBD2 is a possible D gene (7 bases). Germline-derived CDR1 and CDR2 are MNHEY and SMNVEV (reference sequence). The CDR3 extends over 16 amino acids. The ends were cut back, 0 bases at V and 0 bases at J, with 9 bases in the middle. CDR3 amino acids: CASSLSGGRAKNIQYF. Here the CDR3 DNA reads TGTGCCAGCAGTTTATCGGGGGGGCGAGCCAAAAACATTCAGTACTTC.

The CDR3 DNA reads as TGTGCCAGCAGTGCGACCCCACAAGAGACCCAGTACTTC. Amino acids: CASSATPQETQYF. The V call is TRBV6-1, the J call TRBJ2-5; the D is unclear. V was trimmed by 4 bases and J by 2 bases, leaving 8 bases between them. This CDR3 region has 13 residues. The germline CDR1 and CDR2 sequences are MNHNS and SASEGT.

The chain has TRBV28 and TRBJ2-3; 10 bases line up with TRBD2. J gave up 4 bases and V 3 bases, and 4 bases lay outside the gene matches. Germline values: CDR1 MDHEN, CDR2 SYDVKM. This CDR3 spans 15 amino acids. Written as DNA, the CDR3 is TGTGCCAGCAGTTTGGTAGCGGGAGGTTCAGATACGCAGTATTTT. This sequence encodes CASSLVAGGSDTQYF.

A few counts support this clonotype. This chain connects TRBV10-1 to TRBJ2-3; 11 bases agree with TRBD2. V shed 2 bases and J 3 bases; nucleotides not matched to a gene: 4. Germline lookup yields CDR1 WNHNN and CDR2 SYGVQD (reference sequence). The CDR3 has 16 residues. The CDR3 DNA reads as TGCGCCAGCAGTGAGCTAGCGGGAGGTCTAACAGATACGCAGTATTTT. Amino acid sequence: CASSELAGGLTDTQYF.

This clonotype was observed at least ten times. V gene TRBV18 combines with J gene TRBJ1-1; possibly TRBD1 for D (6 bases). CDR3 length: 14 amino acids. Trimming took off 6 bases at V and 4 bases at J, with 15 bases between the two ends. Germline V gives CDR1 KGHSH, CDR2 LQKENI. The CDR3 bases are TGTGCCAGCTCTAGGGGGAAGGAGTTCACTGAAGCTTTCTTT. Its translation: CASSRGKEFTEAFF.

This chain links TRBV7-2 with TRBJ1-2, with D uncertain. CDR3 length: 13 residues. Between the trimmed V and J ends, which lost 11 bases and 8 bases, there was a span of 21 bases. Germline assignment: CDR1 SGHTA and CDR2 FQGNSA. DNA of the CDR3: TGTGCCGGAGAGGGCCCCCCTAACGGGGGCTACACCTTC. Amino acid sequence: CAGEGPPNGGYTF.

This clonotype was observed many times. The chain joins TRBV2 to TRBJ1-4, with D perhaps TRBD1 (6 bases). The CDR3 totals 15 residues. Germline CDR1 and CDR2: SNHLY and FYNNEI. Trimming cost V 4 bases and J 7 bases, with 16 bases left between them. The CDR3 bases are TGTGCCAGCAGTGGGCTTACGGGGGGCTCTGAAAAACTGTTTTTT. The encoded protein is CASSGLTGGSEKLFF.

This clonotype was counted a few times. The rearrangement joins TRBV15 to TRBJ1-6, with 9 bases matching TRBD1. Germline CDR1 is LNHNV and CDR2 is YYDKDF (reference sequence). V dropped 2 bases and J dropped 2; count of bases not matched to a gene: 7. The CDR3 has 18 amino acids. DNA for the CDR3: TGTGCCACCAGCAGACATGGGACAGGGCCGGCCTATAATTCACCCCTCCACTTT. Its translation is CATSRHGTGPAYNSPLHF.

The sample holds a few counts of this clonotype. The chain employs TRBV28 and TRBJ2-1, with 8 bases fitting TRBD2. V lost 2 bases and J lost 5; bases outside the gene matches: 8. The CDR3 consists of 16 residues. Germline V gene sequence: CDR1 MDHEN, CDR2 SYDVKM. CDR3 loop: CASSLLLAVGHNEQFF. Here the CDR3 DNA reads TGTGCCAGCAGTTTACTACTAGCGGTGGGACACAATGAGCAGTTCTTC. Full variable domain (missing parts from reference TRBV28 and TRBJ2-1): DVKVTQSSRYLVKRTGEKVFLECVQDMDHENMFWYRQDPGLGLRLIYFSYDVKMKEKGDIPEGYSVSREKKERFSLILESASTNQTSMYLCASSLLLAVGHNEQFFGPGTRLTVL.

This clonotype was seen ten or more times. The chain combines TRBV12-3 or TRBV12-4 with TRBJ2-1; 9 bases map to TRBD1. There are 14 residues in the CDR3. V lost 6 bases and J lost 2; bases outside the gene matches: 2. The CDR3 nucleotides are TGTGCCAGCAGGCGGACAGGGGCCTACAATGAGCAGTTCTTC. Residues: CASRRTGAYNEQFF.

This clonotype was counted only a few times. CDR3 residues: CASSQRGLALETQYF. As DNA, the CDR3 is TGTGCCAGCAGCCAGAGGGGACTAGCGTTAGAGACCCAGTACTTC. The chain employs TRBV3-1 and TRBJ2-5, with 10 bases aligning to TRBD2. The CDR3 spans 15 residues. V lost 3 bases and J lost 4; bases outside the gene matches: 5. The germline V gene encodes CDR1 LGHDT and CDR2 YNNKEL (reference sequence).

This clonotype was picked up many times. In DNA form, the CDR3 reads TGTGCCATCAGTGACCAGAGCTCCTACGAGCAGTACTTC. It yields the protein CAISDQSSYEQYF. The V call is TRBV10-3, the J call TRBJ2-7, with D hard to call. The CDR3 is 13 residues long. The V gene's germline CDR1 is ENHRY and CDR2 SYGVKD. Trimming took 3 bases from V and 0 from J, leaving 6 bases between them.